This paragraph reports one T cell receptor beta chain. Its target antigen remains unknown. No much larger clone exists at a distance of one base, and base qualities are not known. This sample is drawn from a study of CD8+CD57+ T cells in acquired aplastic anemia (dated by TCRdb to 2016 to 2019). In terms of the full investigation: A mean of approximately 3 ug of DNA, ranging from roughly 0.2 to 27.4 ug, was extracted from sorted CD4+ and CD8+ cells. A CD8+CD57+ expansion meant a frequency higher than the mean frequency seen in healthy subjects. General study outcomes and caveats: Twenty-nine CD8+ CDR3 sequences were found in both patients and controls but appeared to be highly expressed in patients and within the immunodominant clones of the patients. CD8+ Simpson's diversity did not differ significantly between patients and healthy controls (P=0.060).

Profiling of TCR beta VDJ combinations and CDR3 sequences used genomic DNA as the template. TCR repertoire sequencing was run on an Illumina HiSeq 2000. The paper's data handling went like this. TRBV/TRBJ rearrangement plots, CDR3 size and DJ length profiles, and Simpson's diversity index were used to assess repertoires. The most abundant DNA sequence in the deep sequencing data was taken as the immunodominant clone. CDR3 amino acid sequences were screened for sharing across subjects and were compared with published repertoires and the VDJdb database. TCRdb reworked the public reads: Q25 trimming with fastp, MiXCR clone assembly, productive beta chains retained. One record per CDR3 amino acid sequence lists the most common genes and DNA. The V and J calls were not made by the authors but by TCRdb's processing. For this sample there are roughly 180,000 distinct CDR3 sequences; roughly 60% appear just once. The top ten hold roughly 42% of the sample.

Flow cytometry had shown CD8+CD57+ cell expansion in the patients selected for sequencing. Every patient had severe acquired aplastic anemia, diagnosed using the International Study of Aplastic Anemia and Agranulocytosis and Camitta criteria. No therapy had been received by the patients at the time of blood sampling. In the study, sorted CD4+ and CD8+ blood T cells from patients with severe aplastic anemia and from healthy subjects underwent deep sequencing of TCR repertoires. Patients were enrolled under clinicaltrials.gov protocols 00001620, 01623167, 00001397, 00071045, 00081523 and 00961064 in the USA. Ficoll-Paque density gradient centrifugation was used to isolate peripheral blood mononuclear cells. CD4+ and CD8+ T cells were sorted by FACS or magnetic beads before DNA extraction. Trimming removed 5 bases from V and 2 bases from J; the gene matches leave 4 bases unexplained. CDR1 and CDR2 are drawn from the germline V gene: SGHTA, FQGTGA. The CDR3 covers 14 residues, taking in both the cysteine and the phenylalanine. Here the CDR3 DNA is all that survives: 42 bases in frame from base 1.

Sequencing was performed on sorted CD4+, CD8+, or CD8+CD57+ T cells (not recorded which) from PBMCs. The chain employs TRBV7-3 and TRBJ2-3; 7 central nucleotides agree with TRBD2. This TCR was sampled from a human donor with aplastic anemia. The CDR3 has the sequence CASSDGGTTDTQYF. The base sequence is TGTGCCAGCAGCGACGGGGGGACCACAGATACGCAGTATTTT.